This paragraph covers one T cell receptor (beta chain) sequence. The target antigen is unknown. The data belong to a study of OX40 agonist ivuxolimab in advanced cancers. Broader study findings: Relative to CD4+, CD8+ T cells held more expanded clones on average. At 0.1 to 3.0 mg/kg, clonal expansion of CD4+ and CD8+ blood T cells had occurred by week 6.

Autoimmune disease history or systemic immunosuppression barred patients. Blood draws occurred at baseline, cycle 4 day 1, and cycle 7 day 1. Method: immunoSEQ multiplex PCR; TCRdb's copy keeps in-frame clones and lacks some. The sample records 50,000 to 60,000 clones, roughly 90% being singletons. Sequencing used CD4+ or CD8+ T cells sorted from blood, obtained in a trial of the OX40 agonist ivuxolimab. The origin of this receptor is an adult with an advanced solid tumor such as melanoma, head and neck, liver or kidney cancer.

This chain's CDR3 is CASSLGSGITEAFF. CDR3 coding DNA: TGTGCCAGCAGCTTGGGATCGGGGATCACTGAAGCTTTCTTT. The chain recombines TRBV5-6 with TRBJ1-1; D is undetermined. CDR1 SGHDT and CDR2 YYEEEE come from the germline V gene. V shed 0 bases and J shed 4 bases, with 10 bases lying between them. CDR3 size: 14 residues.